This TCR beta chain stems from a study of identical twins. Whole-study findings and limits: Low generation probability was overrepresented in out-of-frame alpha sequences shared by twins.

The CDR3 totals 16 residues. CDR1 and CDR2 (germline): SGHTA, FQGNSA. Note on this clonotype: Antigen: not known. A read error is possible here, since a much larger clone lies one base away.

One entry per CDR3 protein results from TCRdb running MiXCR on the 5' RACE reads. The table records roughly 1,500,000 distinct CDR3 sequences, 32% of them present only once. The material sequenced was cord blood. The J gene is TRBJ2-3, the V gene TRBV7-2, with D possibly TRBD1 on 5 matching bases. The TCR originated in a newborn girl in good health. The CDR3 sequence is CASSLMSFKITGTQYF. The DNA of the CDR3 is TGTGCCAGCAGCTTAATGTCCTTCAAGATCACAGGTACGCAGTATTTT.